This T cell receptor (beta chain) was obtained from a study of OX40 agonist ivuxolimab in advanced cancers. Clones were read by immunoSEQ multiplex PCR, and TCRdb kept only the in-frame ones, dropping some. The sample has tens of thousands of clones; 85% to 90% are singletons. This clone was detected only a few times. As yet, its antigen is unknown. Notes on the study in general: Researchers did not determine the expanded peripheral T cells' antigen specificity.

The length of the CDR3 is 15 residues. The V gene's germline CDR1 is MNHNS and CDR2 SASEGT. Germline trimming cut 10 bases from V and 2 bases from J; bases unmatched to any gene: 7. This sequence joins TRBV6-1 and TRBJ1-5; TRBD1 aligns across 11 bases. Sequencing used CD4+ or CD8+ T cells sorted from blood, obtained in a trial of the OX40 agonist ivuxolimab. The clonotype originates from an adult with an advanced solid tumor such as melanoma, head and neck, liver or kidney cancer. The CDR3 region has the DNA TGTGCCACTGACGGACAGGGGGCAGGCAATCAGCCCCAGCATTTT. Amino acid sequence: CATDGQGAGNQPQHF.